What follows are 15 T cell receptor beta chains derived from one specimen sequenced in a study of T cells after yellow fever vaccination. TCRdb used MiXCR to reprocess the 5' RACE reads, holding one entry per CDR3 protein. There are about 130,000 distinct CDR3 sequences in the sample; 7.4% occur only once, and 2.5% lies in the top ten. The sample in question was CD4+ T cells sorted from PBMCs, obtained about 10 days after the first yellow fever vaccination. The receptor source for this set is a young man who received the YFV17D yellow fever vaccine.

For this clonotype: A much more abundant neighbour one base away suggests this may be a read error. This chain joins TRBV15 and TRBJ1-5; a possible D gene is TRBD1 (6 bases). CDR3 length equals 16 residues. Germline V gene sequence: CDR1 LNHNV, CDR2 YYDKDF (reference sequence). The CDR3 region is CATSREGGRGNQHQHF. DNA of the CDR3: TGTGCCACCAGCAGAGAGGGGGGCAGGGGAAATCAGCACCAGCATTTT.

Ten or more counts support this clonotype. The chain has TRBV3-1 and TRBJ2-3; 12 bases map to TRBD2. Looked up from germline, CDR1 is LGHDT and CDR2 is YNNKEL (reference sequence). V shed 5 bases, J shed 5 bases, and the junction held 8 bases outside the gene matches. This CDR3 contains 16 residues. CDR3 sequence reads: CASSSRTSGVGDTQYF. The CDR3 region has the DNA TGTGCCAGCAGCTCGCGGACTAGCGGGGTGGGAGATACGCAGTATTTT.

This clonotype came up many times. This chain joins TRBV19 and TRBJ2-2; 7 bases line up with TRBD1. The V and J ends lost 5 bases and 1 base, in that order; junction bases with no gene match: 1. This CDR3 has 14 amino acids. Germline V CDR1 and CDR2: LNHDA, SQIVND (reference sequence). The CDR3 loop is CASSDRVNTGELFF. The CDR3 DNA is TGTGCCAGTAGTGACAGGGTGAACACCGGGGAGCTGTTTTTT.

The rearrangement joins TRBV27 to TRBJ2-1; 14 positions agree with TRBD2. V lost 0 bases and J lost 10; bases outside the gene matches: 11. Germline V gene data show CDR1 as MNHEY and CDR2 as SMNVEV (reference sequence). CDR3 length equals 18 residues. The CDR3 DNA sequence: TGTGCCAGCAGTTTATCGAGACTAGCGGGGGGGCCAATCCGGGAGCAGTTCTTC. Its protein is CASSLSRLAGGPIREQFF.

The table lists this clonotype with a count of one. At one end, the junction sequence differs from germline, possibly due to a read error. The rearrangement uses TRBV4-2 and TRBJ1-5; TRBD1 aligns across 7 bases. The CDR3 has 15 amino acids. CDR1 and CDR2 (germline): LGHNA, YNFKEQ. CDR3 nucleotides: TGTACCAGCAGCCAATCACCACAGGGGAATCAGCCCCCGCATTTT. Translation gives CTSSQSPQGNQPPHF.

In this sample, this clonotype turned up many times. The V call is TRBV7-9, the J call TRBJ2-7; D is unclear. V lost 8 bases to trimming and J lost 7 bases, with 12 bases between them. CDR3 size: 11 residues. CDR1 is SEHNR and CDR2 is FQNEAQ in the germline V gene (reference sequence). The CDR3 DNA sequence: TGTGCCAGCCTTCGGTCTTCGGAGCAGTACGTC. Amino acid sequence: CASLRSSEQYV.

This clonotype was detected ten times or more. The V call is TRBV3-1, the J call TRBJ1-1, with D unclear. CDR1 and CDR2 from the germline V gene are LGHDT and YNNKEL (reference sequence). This CDR3 contains 13 residues. V lost 1 base and J lost 0, with 3 bases in between. Here the CDR3 DNA reads TGTGCCAGCAGCCAAGGGGTGAACACTGAAGCTTTCTTT. Translated: CASSQGVNTEAFF. Together with reference TRBV3-1 and TRBJ1-1, the CDR3 gives the full variable domain: DTAVSQTPKYLVTQMGNDKSIKCEQNLGHDTMYWYKQDSKKFLKIMFSYNNKELIINETVPNRFSPKSPDKAHLNLHINSLELGDSAVYFCASSQGVNTEAFFGQGTRLTVV.

This clonotype was seen at least ten times. J is TRBJ2-3 and V is TRBV5-4; D uncertain. Between the trimmed V and J ends, which lost 0 bases and 3 bases, there was a span of 14 bases. The CDR3 is made up of 16 amino acids. Germline V gene data show CDR1 as SGHNT and CDR2 as YYREEE (reference sequence). The DNA of the CDR3 is TGTGCCAGCAGCTTGGGATTACAGCTGGAAACAGATACGCAGTATTTT. Its translation is CASSLGLQLETDTQYF.

The V call is TRBV5-4, the J call TRBJ2-3; D possibly corresponds to TRBD2 (6 bases). V gave up 0 bases and J gave up 1 base, with 12 bases separating them. CDR1 is SGHNT, CDR2 YYREEE, per germline (reference sequence). CDR3 length equals 16 residues. The CDR3 DNA reads as TGTGCCAGCAGCTTGGCCGGAGCTAGCGGCACAGATACGCAGTATTTT. It codes for CASSLAGASGTDTQYF.

In its sample, this clonotype was seen many times. The chain joins TRBV12-3 or TRBV12-4 to TRBJ1-3; 7 bases map to TRBD1. J was trimmed by 1 base and V by 6 bases; bases with no gene match: 6. The CDR3 is 15 amino acids. Here the CDR3 DNA reads TGTGCCAGCAGGGGCCTGACAGGGTCTGGAAACACCATATATTTT. Translation gives CASRGLTGSGNTIYF.

On this clonotype itself: A read error may explain this, as a much larger clone is one base away. J is TRBJ2-5 and V is TRBV20-1; TRBD2 is a possible D gene (7 bases). Germline V gene data show CDR1 as DFQATT and CDR2 as SNEGSKA (reference sequence). This CDR3 has 15 residues. Trimming pared 5 bases from V and 5 bases from J, leaving 21 bases between. CDR3 nucleotide sequence: TGCAGTGCTCAGTCCCAGCCGGGGGGCCGTGAGACCCAGTACTTC. It yields the protein CSAQSQPGGRETQYF.

This clonotype has only a few counts. The V call is TRBV18, the J call TRBJ1-3; D unresolved. V was trimmed by 3 bases and J by 0 bases, leaving 9 bases between them. CDR1 KGHSH and CDR2 LQKENI come from the germline V gene. This CDR3 contains 15 residues. The CDR3 loop is CASSPMETSGNTIYF. The CDR3 bases are TGTGCCAGCTCACCGATGGAGACCTCTGGAAACACCATATATTTT.

This clonotype was detected many times. V is TRBV29-1 and J is TRBJ1-2; D gene unclear. The CDR3 is 10 amino acids. Per germline, CDR1 SQVTM and CDR2 ANQGSEA. V lost 6 bases and J 6 bases, leaving 8 bases between the germline ends. The CDR3, as DNA: TGCAGCGTCGGAAGGGATGGCTACACCTTC. It yields the protein CSVGRDGYTF. Filled out from reference TRBV29-1 and TRBJ1-2, the complete variable domain reads SAVISQKPSRDICQRGTSLTIQCQVDSQVTMMFWYRQQPGQSLTLIATANQGSEATYESGFVIDKFPISRPNLTFSTLTVSNMSPEDSSIYLCSVGRDGYTFGSGTRLTVV.

Many counts were recorded for this clonotype. V usage is TRBV12-3 or TRBV12-4 and J usage is TRBJ1-2; a possible D gene is TRBD1 (5 bases). Trimming shortened V by 1 base and J by 8 bases, and 11 bases separated the two germline ends. The CDR3 contains 13 residues. CDR3 residues: CASSLGGIDGYTF. For the CDR3, the DNA is TGTGCCAGCAGTTTAGGGGGGATCGACGGCTACACCTTC.

This clonotype was counted a few times. This chain links TRBV13 with TRBJ2-7; 9 nucleotides agree with TRBD2. This CDR3 has 16 residues. V gave up 7 bases and J gave up 4 bases; unmatched junction bases: 14. Germline values: CDR1 PRHDT, CDR2 FYEKMQ (reference sequence). The CDR3 bases are TGTGCCAGCACCCTTCTGCGGGAGGGCAGGCCATACGAGCAGTACTTC. It codes for CASTLLREGRPYEQYF. The full variable domain, completed using reference TRBV13 and TRBJ2-7, is AAGVIQSPRHLIKEKRETATLKCYPIPRHDTVYWYQQGPGQDPQFLISFYEKMQSDKGSIPDRFSAQQFSDYHSELNMSSLELGDSALYFCASTLLREGRPYEQYFGPGTRLTVT.